This TCR beta chain was retrieved from a study of T cell responses to AZD1222 COVID-19 vaccine. As to this clone: Its specificity is not known.

Measured with immunoSEQ multiplex PCR; TCRdb has only the in-frame clones, and not every one. The table includes roughly 100,000 clones, approximately 89% detected once. The CDR3 is 14 amino acids. V shed 0 bases and J shed 5 bases, with 10 bases lying between them. Germline assignment: CDR1 SGHTA and CDR2 FQGTGA. General study results and limits: Spike-specific TCR breadth rose after two AZD1222 doses, and depth rose as well.

This receptor was taken from an adult in good health. This sequence joins TRBV7-3 and TRBJ1-1, with TRBD1 as a possible D gene (5 bases). Specimen: peripheral blood, collected on day 0 of AZD1222 vaccination. The CDR3 coding sequence is TGTGCCAGCAGCTTAACGGCAGGGCTGACTGAAGCTTTCTTT. It is translated as CASSLTAGLTEAFF. Supplemented by reference TRBV7-3 and TRBJ1-1, the full variable domain reads GAGVSQTPSNKVTEKGKYVELRCDPISGHTALYWYRQSLGQGPEFLIYFQGTGAADDSGLPNDRFFAVRPEGSVSTLKIQRTERGDSAVYLCASSLTAGLTEAFFGQGTRLTVV.